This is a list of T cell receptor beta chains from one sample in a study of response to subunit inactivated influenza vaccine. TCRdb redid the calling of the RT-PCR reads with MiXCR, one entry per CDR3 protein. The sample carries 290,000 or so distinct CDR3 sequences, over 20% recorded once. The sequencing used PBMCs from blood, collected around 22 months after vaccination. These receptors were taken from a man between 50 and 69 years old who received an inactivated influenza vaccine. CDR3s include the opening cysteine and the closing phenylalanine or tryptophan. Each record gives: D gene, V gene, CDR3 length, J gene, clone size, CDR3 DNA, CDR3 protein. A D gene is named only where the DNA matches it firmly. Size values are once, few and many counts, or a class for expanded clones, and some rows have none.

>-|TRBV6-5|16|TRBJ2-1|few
TGTGCCAGCAGTTACTCGCCAGTGAGCGGACAGAATGAGCAGTTCTTC
CASSYSPVSGQNEQFF
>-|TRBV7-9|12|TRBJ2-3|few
TGTGCCAGCAGCGCCCTAGCGACTCTGGCCGACTTT
CASSALATLADF
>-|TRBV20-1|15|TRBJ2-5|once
TGCAGTGCTAGAGTTCAACCAGGGGTCCAAGAGACCCAGTACTTC
CSARVQPGVQETQYF
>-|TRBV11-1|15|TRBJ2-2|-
TGTGCCAGCAGCTTAACAGGGCGGTACACCGGGGAGCTGTTTTTT
CASSLTGRYTGELFF
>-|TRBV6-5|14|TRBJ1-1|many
TGTGCCAGCAGTTTACACCCGATGAACACTGAAGCTTTCTTT
CASSLHPMNTEAFF
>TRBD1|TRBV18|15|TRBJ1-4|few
TGTGCCAGCTCAGCAAACAGGGGACCTAATGAAAAACTGTTTTTT
CASSANRGPNEKLFF
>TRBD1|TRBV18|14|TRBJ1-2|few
TGTGCCAGCTCACCACCCGCCGACAGGGATGGCTACACCTTC
CASSPPADRDGYTF
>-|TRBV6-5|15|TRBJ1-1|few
TGTGCCAGCAGTTACTCGGCAGGGGATTACACTGAAGCTTTCTTT
CASSYSAGDYTEAFF
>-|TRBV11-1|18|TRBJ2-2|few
TGTGCCAGCAGGACGAAACTCAGAAATACGGCGAACACCGGGGAGCTGTTTTTT
CASRTKLRNTANTGELFF
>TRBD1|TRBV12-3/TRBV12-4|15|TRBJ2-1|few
TGTGCCAGCAGTTTAGGACCGGGGACAGGGAATGAGCAGTTCTTC
CASSLGPGTGNEQFF
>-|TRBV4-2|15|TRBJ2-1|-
TGTGCCAGCAGCCAAGATGTATTGATAGCGGCGAAGCAGTTCTTC
CASSQDVLIAAKQFF
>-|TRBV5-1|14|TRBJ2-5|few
TGCGCCAGCAGCTTATCGATGGGGGGAGAGACCCAGTACTTC
CASSLSMGGETQYF
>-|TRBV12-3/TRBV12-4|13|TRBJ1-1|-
TGTGCCAGCAGCAGGGATTTTGGGGCTGAAGCTTTCTTT
CASSRDFGAEAFF
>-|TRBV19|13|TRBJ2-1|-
TGTGCCAGTAGTATTATAGCGAGTTGGGAGCAGTTCTTC
CASSIIASWEQFF
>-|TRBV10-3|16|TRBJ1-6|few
TGTGCCATCAGTGAGTCGGGGTCGGGGGTTGGATCACCCCTCCACTTT
CAISESGSGVGSPLHF
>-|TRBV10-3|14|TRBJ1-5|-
TGTGCCACCGGTATGGACAGACCAAATCAGCCCCAGCATTTT
CATGMDRPNQPQHF
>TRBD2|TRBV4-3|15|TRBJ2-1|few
TGCGCCAGCAGCCACACGGGACTAGCGGGAGATGAGCAGTTCTTC
CASSHTGLAGDEQFF
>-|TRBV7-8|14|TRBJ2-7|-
TGTGCCAGCAGCGTGCAGGGACCTCTCGGGGAGCAGTACTTC
CASSVQGPLGEQYF
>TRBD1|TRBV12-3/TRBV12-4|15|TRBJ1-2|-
TGTGCCAGCAGTTTAAGAGAGGGGGCGGACTATGGCTACACCTTC
CASSLREGADYGYTF
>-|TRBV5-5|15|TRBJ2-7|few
TGTGCCAGCAGCTTCCTTGACAAACTCTCCTACGAGCAGTACTTC
CASSFLDKLSYEQYF
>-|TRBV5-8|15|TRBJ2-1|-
TGTGCCAGCAGCTCCCCGTTGGCAGGACTCAATGAGCAGTTCTTC
CASSSPLAGLNEQFF
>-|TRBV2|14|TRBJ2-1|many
TGTGCCAGCAGTGGGACTACTTTATACAATGAGCAGTTCTTC
CASSGTTLYNEQFF
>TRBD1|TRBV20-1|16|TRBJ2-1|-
TGCAGTGCTAACCCTAGGGCCAAGGGGGCGTTACATGAGCAGTTCTTC
CSANPRAKGALHEQFF
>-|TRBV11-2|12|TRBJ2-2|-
TGTGCCAGCAGCTACGTCACCGGGGAGCTGTTTTTT
CASSYVTGELFF
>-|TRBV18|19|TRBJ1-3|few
TGTGCCAGCTCACCGGCCCAAACAGGGATCAGGAACTCTGGAAACACCATATATTTT
CASSPAQTGIRNSGNTIYF
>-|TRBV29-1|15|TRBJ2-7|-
TGCAGCGTTGGAAGCCGGCTCGACCAACAGGCCGAGCAGTACTTC
CSVGSRLDQQAEQYF
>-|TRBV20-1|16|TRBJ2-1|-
TGCAGTGCTAGAGATTATGGGGAGTTCAAGCCCAATGAGCAGTTCTTC
CSARDYGEFKPNEQFF
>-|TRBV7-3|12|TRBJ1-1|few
TGTGCCAGCAGCCCCGGTGGACGCCCCTCTTTCTTT
CASSPGGRPSFF
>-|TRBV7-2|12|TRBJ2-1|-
TGTGCCAGCAGCTCCCGACCCTTAGGAGTGTTCTTC
CASSSRPLGVFF
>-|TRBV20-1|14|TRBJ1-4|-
TGCAGTGCTACCCGGGACCACTCGAGGGGAAAACTGTTTTTT
CSATRDHSRGKLFF
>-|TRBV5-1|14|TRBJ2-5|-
TGCGCCAGCAGCCGTTCCCGGGCCGCCGAGACCCAGTACTTC
CASSRSRAAETQYF
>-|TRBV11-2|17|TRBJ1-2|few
TGTGCCAGCAGCTTAGATGCTACGGCAGGGGCTTACTATGGCTACACCTTC
CASSLDATAGAYYGYTF
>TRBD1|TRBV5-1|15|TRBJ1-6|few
TGCGCCAGCAGCCCTAATACAGGGGAAAATTCACCCCTCCACTTT
CASSPNTGENSPLHF
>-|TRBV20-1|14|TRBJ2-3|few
TGCAGTGCTACTACCCCTGTTAACACAGATACGCAGTATTTT
CSATTPVNTDTQYF
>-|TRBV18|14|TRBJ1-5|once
TGTGCCAGCTCACCGGGGGGGGACCCTGAGCCCCAGCATTTT
CASSPGGDPEPQHF
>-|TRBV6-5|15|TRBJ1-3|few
TGTGCCAGCAGATACCGACTGAACTCTGGAAACACCATATATTTT
CASRYRLNSGNTIYF
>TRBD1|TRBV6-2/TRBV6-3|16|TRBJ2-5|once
TGTGCCAGCAACCAGGAGACAGGGGGAATCCAAGAGACCCAGTACTTC
CASNQETGGIQETQYF
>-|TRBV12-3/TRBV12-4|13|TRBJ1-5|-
TGTGCCAGCAGTTTCGGAGGGAAGCAGCCCCAGCATTTT
CASSFGGKQPQHF
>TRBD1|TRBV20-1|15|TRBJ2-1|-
TGCAGTGCTAGGAAACAGGGGGCAAGTTACAATGAGCAGTTCTTC
CSARKQGASYNEQFF
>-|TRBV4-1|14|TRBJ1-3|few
TGCGCCAGCAGCCAAGAGGGCCTTGGAAACACCATATATTTT
CASSQEGLGNTIYF
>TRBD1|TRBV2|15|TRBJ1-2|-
TGTGCCAGCAGAGCTCTGGACAGGGGGCATATAGGCTACACCTTC
CASRALDRGHIGYTF
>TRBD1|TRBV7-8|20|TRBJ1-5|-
TGTGCCAGCAGCTTTTCCGGACAGGCCTCTACAATCCATAGCAATCAGCCCCAGCATTTT
CASSFSGQASTIHSNQPQHF